A single sample is the source of the 21 T cell receptor beta chains below, sequenced in a study of T cell responses to AZD1222 COVID-19 vaccine. Produced via immunoSEQ multiplex PCR; TCRdb's table is partial and in-frame only. The sample comprises 180,000 or so clones, roughly 89% of which are singletons, and about 1.5% rests with the top ten. Sample: peripheral blood, taken on day 0 of AZD1222 vaccination. These receptors came from an adult in good health.

The chain carries TRBV10-3 and TRBJ1-3; no firm D call. V lost 3 bases, J lost 0 bases, and 3 bases lay in between. The V gene's germline CDR1 is ENHRY and CDR2 SYGVKD. The CDR3 has 13 amino acids. The CDR3: CAISDISGNTIYF. Here the CDR3 DNA reads TGTGCCATCAGTGACATCTCTGGAAACACCATATATTTT.

The rearrangement uses TRBV25-1 and TRBJ1-6, with a tentative D call TRBD1 (6 bases). This CDR3 has 16 amino acids. Between the trimmed V and J ends, which lost 2 bases and 8 bases, there was a span of 16 bases. Germline-derived CDR1 and CDR2 are MGHDK and SYGVNS. The CDR3 sequence is CASSEPPGAWDSPLHF. DNA of the CDR3: TGTGCCAGCAGTGAACCCCCGGGGGCTTGGGATTCACCCCTCCACTTT.

The chain has TRBV11-3 and TRBJ2-5; 7 bases are a match to TRBD1. Germline CDR1 reads SGHNT; CDR2 reads YENEEA. This CDR3 is built from 16 residues. V shed 5 bases, J shed 3 bases, and the junction held 12 bases outside the gene matches. CDR3 sequence reads: CASSLTGAGKKETQYF. The DNA of the CDR3 is TGTGCCAGCAGCCTAACAGGGGCGGGCAAGAAAGAGACCCAGTACTTC.

The chain has TRBV5-1 and TRBJ1-2; TRBD1 might be the D (6 bases). The germline V and J ends were trimmed by 0 bases and 3 bases, with 6 bases remaining between them. The germline V gene has CDR1 SGHRS and CDR2 YFSETQ. The CDR3 runs to 13 residues. The CDR3 sequence: CASSLGQDYGYTF. CDR3 sequence (DNA): TGCGCCAGCAGCTTGGGACAGGACTATGGCTACACCTTC.

The rearrangement joins TRBV3-1 (or the pseudogene TRBV3-2) to TRBJ2-5, with a possible D match to TRBD2 (6 bases). V was shortened by 4 bases and J by 6 bases, with 18 bases between the two germline ends. Germline CDR1 and CDR2: LGHDT and YNNKEL (reference sequence). The CDR3 runs 15 residues. CDR3 sequence: CASSLRLGGVKTQYF. The CDR3 DNA reads TGTGCCAGCAGCCTGCGACTGGGCGGGGTGAAGACCCAGTACTTC.

Points on this clone: Distinct nucleotide sequences in the sample also encode this CDR3. The chain is built from TRBV3-1 (or the pseudogene TRBV3-2) and TRBJ1-1; perhaps TRBD1 as D (5 bases). The V gene's germline CDR1 is LGHDT and CDR2 YNNKEL (reference sequence). V dropped 1 base and J dropped 8 bases, with 8 bases sitting between them. This CDR3 is 12 amino acids long. This CDR3 is CASSQGGTEAFF. CDR3 sequence (DNA): TGTGCCAGCAGCCAAGGGGGGACCGAAGCTTTCTTT.

The chain couples TRBV6-1 to TRBJ2-5; D remains unclear. This CDR3 has 15 residues. V was shortened by 2 bases and J by 1 base, with 11 bases between the two germline ends. CDR1 MNHNS and CDR2 SASEGT come from the germline V gene. The CDR3, as DNA: TGTGCCAGCAGTGAAAGCTGGGGATCCCAAGAGACCCAGTACTTC. It translates to CASSESWGSQETQYF.

CDR3 in DNA: TGTGCCAGCGGTAGCAATCAGCCCCAGCATTTT. Protein product: CASGSNQPQHF. The chain recombines TRBV6-5 with TRBJ1-5, with D unresolved. CDR1 and CDR2 (germline): MNHEY, SVGAGI. This CDR3 comprises 11 residues. Trimming removed 8 bases at V and 0 bases at J, with 2 bases between.

The J gene is TRBJ2-1, the V gene TRBV2, with 9 bases lining up with TRBD2. After removal of 6 bases from V and 5 bases from J, the junction contained 8 bases not matched to a gene. Per the germline V gene, CDR1 is SNHLY and CDR2 is FYNNEI. The CDR3 covers 15 residues. CDR3 nucleotide sequence: TGTGCCAGCAGGACCGGGACTAGCCTAGACAATGAGCAGTTCTTC. It encodes CASRTGTSLDNEQFF.

This rearrangement joins TRBV7-3 to TRBJ1-1, with D possibly matching TRBD1 (6 bases). This CDR3 is 15 amino acids long. Germline lookup yields CDR1 SGHTA and CDR2 FQGTGA. The ends were cut back, 1 base at V and 4 bases at J, with 13 bases in the middle. The CDR3 DNA reads as TGTGCCAGCAGCTTAATGGGGGGCGCATCCACTGAAGCTTTCTTT. This codes for CASSLMGGASTEAFF.

This clone appeared a few times. The V and J genes are TRBV5-4 and TRBJ1-2; 7 positions match TRBD1. With 2 bases clipped from V and 6 bases from J, the junction kept 7 bases outside the gene matches. The CDR3 runs 14 residues. Germline lookup yields CDR1 SGHNT and CDR2 YYREEE (reference sequence). This CDR3 is CASSLSGTADGYTF. In DNA form, the CDR3 reads TGTGCCAGCAGCTTATCCGGGACAGCGGATGGCTACACCTTC.

This clone was picked up one time. The chain couples TRBV9 to TRBJ1-2; D not resolved. V gave up 0 bases and J gave up 6 bases, with 18 bases separating them. This CDR3 region has 16 residues. The germline V gene encodes CDR1 SGDLS and CDR2 YYNGEE. For the CDR3, the DNA is TGTGCCAGCAGCGTAGCGGGCGGAGGGAATGAGGATGGCTACACCTTC. As protein: CASSVAGGGNEDGYTF.

The gene calls are TRBV10-3 and TRBJ1-1; 7 bases align to TRBD1. Germline V CDR1 and CDR2: ENHRY, SYGVKD. With V trimmed by 2 bases and J by 3 bases, 6 bases remained unmatched. This CDR3 has 15 residues. The CDR3 region has the DNA TGTGCCATCAGTGAGGACAGGGTTGAATACACTGAAGCTTTCTTT. Translated, it gives CAISEDRVEYTEAFF.

In this sample, this clone turned up once. V is TRBV7-9 and J is TRBJ1-2; 8 nucleotides agree with TRBD1. The CDR3 sequence is 15 residues long. The V gene end was trimmed by 5 bases and the J gene end by 6 bases; junction bases not matched to a gene: 11. Per germline, CDR1 SEHNR and CDR2 FQNEAQ (reference sequence). The CDR3 reads CASSETGVHRDGYTF. CDR3 nucleotide sequence: TGTGCCAGCAGCGAGACAGGGGTTCATCGGGATGGCTACACCTTC.

The J gene is TRBJ2-5, the V gene TRBV6-1; TRBD1 aligns across 9 bases. CDR1 MNHNS and CDR2 SASEGT come from the germline V gene. The CDR3 totals 16 residues. V gave up 4 bases and J gave up 0 bases; unmatched junction bases: 6. The DNA of the CDR3 is TGTGCCAGCAGTGTCACAGGGGGCGGTAACCAAGAGACCCAGTACTTC. It yields the protein CASSVTGGGNQETQYF.

This clone was seen just once. This rearrangement joins TRBV7-2 to TRBJ2-7, with D unclear. Trimming pared 5 bases from V and 6 bases from J, leaving 14 bases between. The CDR3 extends over 13 amino acids. The germline V gene encodes CDR1 SGHTA and CDR2 FQGNSA. The CDR3 DNA sequence: TGTGCCAGCAGCACTCCCCCATTCCTCGAGCAGTACTTC. Translated: CASSTPPFLEQYF.

This chain joins TRBV19 and TRBJ1-6; D not certain. Germline CDR1 and CDR2: LNHDA and SQIVND (reference sequence). CDR3 length: 14 amino acids. V lost 1 base to trimming and J lost 9 bases, with 10 bases between them. CDR3: CASSIVGGSSPLHF. CDR3 DNA sequence: TGTGCCAGTAGTATAGTGGGAGGGAGTTCACCCCTCCACTTT.

To note about this clone: Because the CDR3's place on the DNA is in doubt, the DNA is left out and the CDR3 is given as listed by TCRdb. The V and J genes are TRBV7-2 and TRBJ1-6. Germline V gene lookup returns CDR1 SGHTA and CDR2 FQGNSA. The CDR3 region is 19 residues in length, termini included. The CDR3 sequence is CASSFLWGSGSSYNSPLHF.

This clone is a singleton in its sample. J is TRBJ2-5 and V is TRBV5-1, with D perhaps being TRBD1 or TRBD2 (5 bases each). The V end lost 4 bases, the J end lost 2 bases, and 12 bases lay between the germline ends. The length of the CDR3 is 14 residues. Per the germline V gene, CDR1 is SGHRS and CDR2 is YFSETQ. The CDR3: CASSHGTQQETQYF. The CDR3 nucleotides read TGCGCCAGCAGCCACGGGACGCAACAAGAGACCCAGTACTTC.

The rearrangement uses TRBV6-2 or TRBV6-3 and TRBJ1-1; 9 bases are a match to TRBD1. CDR1 MNHEY and CDR2 SVGEGT come from the germline V gene. There are 15 residues in the CDR3. Losses at the gene ends were 5 bases for V and 3 bases for J; bases not matched to a gene: 7. CDR3: CASSTRRTGDTEAFF. In nucleotides, the CDR3 is TGTGCCAGCAGTACCCGCCGGACAGGGGACACTGAAGCTTTCTTT.

The chain carries TRBV20-1 and TRBJ1-1, with a weak D call TRBD1 (5 bases). CDR3 length: 12 amino acids. V lost 3 bases, J lost 5 bases, and 10 bases lay in between. The germline gives CDR1 DFQATT, CDR2 SNEGSKA (reference sequence). The CDR3 is CSASRQSTEAFF. CDR3 DNA: TGCAGTGCTAGTAGACAGAGTACTGAAGCTTTCTTT.